The TCR beta chain described here comes from a study of T cell repertoires in cytomegalovirus infection. Study-level information: CMV infection and matching HLA type were both indicated by public TCR beta signatures. Study-level results: HLA-C-restricted CMV-specific TCR beta clonotypes were dominant in the ex vivo response.

Worth noting for this clonotype: Its cognate antigen is unknown.

TCRdb re-derived calls from the reads in MiXCR, one entry per CDR3 protein. The sample has about 270,000 distinct CDR3 sequences; roughly a fifth are singletons. Looked up from germline, CDR1 is MGHDK and CDR2 is SYGVNS. The CDR3 has 15 amino acids. The J segment lost 6 bases and the V segment lost 8 bases, leaving 8 bases of the junction unmatched. The origin of this receptor is a human donor in good health (CMV status not recorded). Some clones in this sample may be carry-over from other donors' samples. The chain has TRBV25-1 and TRBJ2-1, with TRBD2 identical over 12 bases. The source material was cultured PBMCs, sampled from culture after CMV antigen stimulation. The CDR3 DNA reads as TGTGCCAGCGTCACTAGCGGGAGGTCTTCCAATGAGCAGTTCTTC. Protein product: CASVTSGRSSNEQFF.